These T cell receptor beta chains were read from a single sample in a study of T cell repertoires in cytomegalovirus infection. TCRdb used MiXCR to reprocess the reads, holding one entry per CDR3 protein. The sample yields 300,000 to 450,000 distinct CDR3 sequences, 15% to 20% seen once. The sample comprised PBMCs. The receptors come from a human donor in good health (CMV status not recorded). Some clones in this sample may be carry-over from other donors' samples. CDR3s include the opening cysteine and the closing phenylalanine or tryptophan. A D gene is named only where the DNA matches it firmly. Clone size is stated in some rows and not others, as once, few, many or a class when expanded.

V	J	length	size	D	DNA	CDR3
TRBV7-2	TRBJ2-7	13	many	TRBD1	TGTGCCAGCAGCCGTCACAGGGGCGTCGAGCAGTACTTC	CASSRHRGVEQYF
TRBV7-2	TRBJ1-2	14	NA	TRBD1	TGTGCCAGCAGCTTAGTATACAGGGGCTATGGCTACACCTTC	CASSLVYRGYGYTF
TRBV20-1	TRBJ1-2	12	NA	TRBD1	TGCAGTGCCAAACAGGGGAATAGGGGCTACACCTTC	CSAKQGNRGYTF
TRBV5-4	TRBJ2-2	11	NA	NA	TGTGCCGTGACTAGTTCTGGGGAGCTGTTTTTT	CAVTSSGELFF
TRBV12-3/TRBV12-4	TRBJ2-1	13	few	NA	TGTGCCAGCAGCCCGACGGGGGCCTATGAGCAGTTCTTC	CASSPTGAYEQFF
TRBV7-6	TRBJ1-6	14	NA	NA	TGTGCCAGCAGCGCGAGGAGGGGTAATTCACCCCTCCACTTT	CASSARRGNSPLHF
TRBV7-6	TRBJ2-3	12	few	NA	TGTGCCAGTTTTCGGGTAGCAGATACGCAGTATTTT	CASFRVADTQYF
TRBV7-2	TRBJ2-7	15	many	NA	TGTGCCAGCAGCCCGGGGGCTGCTTTGGGCTACGAGCAGTACTTC	CASSPGAALGYEQYF
TRBV6-2/TRBV6-3	TRBJ2-7	13	NA	NA	TGTGCCAGCAGCGATTATCCCTCCTACGAGCAGTACTTC	CASSDYPSYEQYF
TRBV11-2	TRBJ1-1	14	NA	NA	TGTGCCAGCAGCTCCTCGCCGGGGGGGACTGAAGCTTTCTTT	CASSSSPGGTEAFF
TRBV24-1	TRBJ2-1	20	NA	TRBD2	TGTGCCACCAGTGATCCCGCTCACCCGGGGCGGGGGGGCTCCTACAATGAGCAGTTCTTC	CATSDPAHPGRGGSYNEQFF
TRBV28	TRBJ1-5	16	many	NA	TGTGCCAGCAGTTATTCCAGCAGGGGCATGGATCAGCCCCAGCATTTT	CASSYSSRGMDQPQHF
TRBV7-2	TRBJ1-2	15	NA	TRBD1	TGTGCCAGCAGCCGCAAGGACAGGGGAAATTTTGGCTACACCTTC	CASSRKDRGNFGYTF
TRBV29-1	TRBJ1-1	19	NA	NA	TGCAGCGTTGCGGGGGGGCCCGGGACGTCAATGGGGATGAACACTGAAGCTTTCTTT	CSVAGGPGTSMGMNTEAFF
TRBV19	TRBJ1-1	13	many	NA	TGTGCCAGTACCCGACCCGGGGGGACTGAAGCTTTCTTT	CASTRPGGTEAFF
TRBV3-1	TRBJ2-3	18	few	TRBD2	TGTGCCAGCAGCCAAGATCGGTATTGGGGACTACTCACAGATACGCAGTATTTT	CASSQDRYWGLLTDTQYF
TRBV5-3	TRBJ2-1	14	NA	TRBD2	TGTGCCAGCAGCCCGGGGGGGGACTGGGATGAGCAGTTCTTC	CASSPGGDWDEQFF
TRBV27	TRBJ2-2	15	NA	NA	TGTGCCAGCAGTTTAGGGGTCGCGAACACCGGGGAGCTGTTTTTT	CASSLGVANTGELFF
TRBV29-1	TRBJ2-5	13	NA	TRBD2	TGCAGCGTCCAGCGGGGGTACCAAGAGACCCAGTACTTC	CSVQRGYQETQYF
TRBV27	TRBJ2-5	11	NA	NA	TGTGCCAGCAGCAGTCTGGGGACCCAGTACTTC	CASSSLGTQYF
TRBV4-3	TRBJ2-7	16	many	NA	TGCGCCAGCAGCCAGAGCGCGGCCAACGAAGTCTACGAGCAGTACTTC	CASSQSAANEVYEQYF
TRBV27	TRBJ2-1	16	NA	TRBD2	TGTGCCAGCAGCCCGGGGACCAACGGGAGGTACAATGAGCAGTTCTTC	CASSPGTNGRYNEQFF
TRBV6-2/TRBV6-3	TRBJ2-3	16	few	NA	TGTGCCAGCAGTCAGATTCCAGTTCATGTCACAGATACGCAGTATTTT	CASSQIPVHVTDTQYF
TRBV7-2	TRBJ1-5	14	NA	NA	TGTGCCAGCAGCTCCTCTCCCGGCAATCAGCCCCAGCATTTT	CASSSSPGNQPQHF
TRBV29-1	TRBJ1-4	11	few	NA	TGCAGCGTTGTGGCTTACGAAAAACTGTTTTTT	CSVVAYEKLFF
TRBV12-3/TRBV12-4	TRBJ2-1	13	few	NA	TGTGCCAGCAACGGACAGACCCAGAGTGGGCAGTTCTTC	CASNGQTQSGQFF
TRBV15	TRBJ2-3	12	many	NA	TGTGCCACCAGCGCCCGTTCAGATACGCAGTATTTT	CATSARSDTQYF
TRBV7-8	TRBJ2-7	14	many	TRBD1	TGTGCCAGCAGCCCCGGGACAGGGACCTACGAGCAGTACTTC	CASSPGTGTYEQYF
TRBV7-8	TRBJ1-1	16	NA	NA	TGTGCCAGCAGCTTAACGGGCCAAGGAAGGTGGACTGAAGCTTTCTTT	CASSLTGQGRWTEAFF
TRBV6-1	TRBJ2-1	14	many	TRBD1	TGTGCCAGCAGTGAGGGACAGGGCTACAATGAGCAGTTCTTC	CASSEGQGYNEQFF
TRBV28	TRBJ2-7	14	NA	NA	TGTGCCAGCAGTTTTCCGGACATCACCTACGAGCAGTACTTC	CASSFPDITYEQYF
TRBV4-1	TRBJ2-7	16	few	TRBD1	TGCGCCAGCAGCCAAGGCCGGGGGACAGGGAGGGACGAGCAGTACTTC	CASSQGRGTGRDEQYF
TRBV7-9	TRBJ2-7	13	many	NA	TGTGCCAGCTCCCCGAGCCTGGAAGGCGAGCAGTACTTC	CASSPSLEGEQYF
TRBV7-9	TRBJ2-1	14	NA	TRBD1	TGTGCCTGTTCCGGGACAGGGGTCCACAATGAGCAGTTCTTC	CACSGTGVHNEQFF
TRBV2	TRBJ2-7	12	NA	NA	TGTGCCAGCGGGGTCACGTCGGAAGAGCAGTACTTC	CASGVTSEEQYF
TRBV11-2	TRBJ1-3	15	many	NA	TGTGCCAGCAGCTGGGGTCGGAACTCTGGAAACACCATATATTTT	CASSWGRNSGNTIYF
TRBV30	TRBJ2-5	12	NA	NA	TGTGCCTGGAGCCGAGAGTGGGAGACCCAGTACTTC	CAWSREWETQYF
TRBV11-2	TRBJ2-7	20	few	TRBD2	TGTGCCAGCAGCTTAGTATTGGCCGGGACTAGCGGGGGGGCCGTCTACGAGCAGTACTTC	CASSLVLAGTSGGAVYEQYF
TRBV10-3	TRBJ2-2	14	few	NA	TGTGCCATCACCATTACCCCCGGCGTCGGGGAGCTGTTTTTT	CAITITPGVGELFF
TRBV28	TRBJ2-7	14	few	TRBD1	TGTGCCAGCACCATTACAGGGGGCCCTAGCGAGCAGTACTTC	CASTITGGPSEQYF
TRBV6-1	TRBJ2-7	11	many	NA	TGTGCCACCTCCAGGGGAGGTGAGCAGTACTTC	CATSRGGEQYF
TRBV10-3	TRBJ2-5	11	few	NA	TGTGCCATCAGTGAGACGGAGACCCAGTACTTC	CAISETETQYF
TRBV7-6	TRBJ2-6	17	many	NA	TGTGCCAGCAGCCTCCCGGGGAAAAGCTCTGGGGCCAACGTCCTGACTTTC	CASSLPGKSSGANVLTF
TRBV19	TRBJ2-1	15	many	TRBD2	TGTGCCAGTAGAAGTACTAGCGGCTCCTACAATGAGCAGTTCTTC	CASRSTSGSYNEQFF
TRBV12-3/TRBV12-4	TRBJ2-7	12	few	NA	TGTGCCAGCAGCTCCGACGGCGGGGAGCAGTACTTC	CASSSDGGEQYF
TRBV19	TRBJ2-1	15	few	NA	TGTGCCAGTAGCTCCCCGTGGAGCTCCTACAATGAGCAGTTCTTC	CASSSPWSSYNEQFF
TRBV12-3/TRBV12-4	TRBJ2-2	15	NA	NA	TGTGCCAGCAGTCCCTCCAGGATCCACACCGGGGAGCTGTTTTTT	CASSPSRIHTGELFF
TRBV6-1	TRBJ2-7	13	many	NA	TGTGCCAGCAGACAAACCGACTTTTACGAGCAGTACTTC	CASRQTDFYEQYF
TRBV19	TRBJ1-5	13	many	NA	TGTGCCAGTAGTATTAGTAGCAATCAGCCCCAGCATTTT	CASSISSNQPQHF
TRBV7-6	TRBJ2-7	13	NA	NA	TGTGCCAGCAGCCCCCAACAGGGCTACGAGCAGTACTTC	CASSPQQGYEQYF
TRBV6-6	TRBJ2-7	14	NA	NA	TGTTCCAGCAGTGCACTCCATCAGGGCTACGAGCAGTACTTC	CSSSALHQGYEQYF
TRBV2	TRBJ2-1	13	NA	TRBD2	TGTGCCAGTTCTAGCGGGGTCTCAAATGAGCAGTTCTTC	CASSSGVSNEQFF
TRBV7-6	TRBJ2-4	21	few	TRBD2	TGTGCCAGCAGCTCCTCCTTTGGGGGTAGCGGGAGGGCCGAGGCCAAAAACATTCAGTACTTC	CASSSSFGGSGRAEAKNIQYF
TRBV19	TRBJ1-1	13	NA	TRBD1	TGTGCCAGTAGTCCCGGGACAGGGCCGGCAGCTTTCTTT	CASSPGTGPAAFF
TRBV4-1	TRBJ2-3	17	few	TRBD1	TGCGCCAGCAGCCAAGAGCGTCTAGCCTCAGGGGGAGATACGCAGTATTTT	CASSQERLASGGDTQYF